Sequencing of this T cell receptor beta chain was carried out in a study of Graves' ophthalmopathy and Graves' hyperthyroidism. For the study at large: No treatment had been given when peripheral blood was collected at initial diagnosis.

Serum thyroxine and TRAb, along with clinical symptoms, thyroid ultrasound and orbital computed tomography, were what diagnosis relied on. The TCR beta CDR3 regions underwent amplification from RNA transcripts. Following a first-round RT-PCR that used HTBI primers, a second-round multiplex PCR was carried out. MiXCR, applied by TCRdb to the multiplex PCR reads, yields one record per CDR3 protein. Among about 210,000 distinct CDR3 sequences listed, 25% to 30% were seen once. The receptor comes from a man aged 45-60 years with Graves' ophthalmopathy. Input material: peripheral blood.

This CDR3 is CASSPPSGAQAFF. CDR3 sequence (DNA): TGTGCCAGCAGCCCGCCCTCCGGGGCTCAAGCTTTCTTT. The rearrangement uses TRBV12-3 or TRBV12-4 and TRBJ1-1; tentatively, D is TRBD1 (5 bases). This CDR3 spans 13 amino acids. The V end lost 6 bases, the J end lost 9 bases, and 17 bases lay between the germline ends.